The clone carrying this TCR beta chain showed up many times. The data were taken from a study of neurological immune-mediated disorders. Time point noted: longitudinal time-point 3. It was blood bank volunteers in Maryland, USA who made up the healthy controls. With 10-nucleotide random UMIs included, cDNA was synthesized by 5'RACE. Every sequencing run generated over 190 million TCR-beta sequences from 15-18 subjects. Each CDR3 protein is one row after TCRdb ran MiXCR on the 5' RACE reads. Among tens of thousands of distinct CDR3 sequences listed, approximately 12% were seen once. The CDR3 extends over 16 amino acids. V lost 6 bases and J lost 4, with 19 bases in between. The germline CDR1 and CDR2 sequences are MDHEN and SYDVKM.

The TCR sequence derives from a young man in good health. The specimen sequenced was PBMCs. The chain has TRBV28 and TRBJ2-1; D possibly corresponds to TRBD2 (5 bases). The CDR3 here is CASSSRGWVGYNEQFF. The CDR3 DNA reads as TGTGCCAGCAGCTCCCGCGGGTGGGTTGGTTACAATGAGCAGTTCTTC.